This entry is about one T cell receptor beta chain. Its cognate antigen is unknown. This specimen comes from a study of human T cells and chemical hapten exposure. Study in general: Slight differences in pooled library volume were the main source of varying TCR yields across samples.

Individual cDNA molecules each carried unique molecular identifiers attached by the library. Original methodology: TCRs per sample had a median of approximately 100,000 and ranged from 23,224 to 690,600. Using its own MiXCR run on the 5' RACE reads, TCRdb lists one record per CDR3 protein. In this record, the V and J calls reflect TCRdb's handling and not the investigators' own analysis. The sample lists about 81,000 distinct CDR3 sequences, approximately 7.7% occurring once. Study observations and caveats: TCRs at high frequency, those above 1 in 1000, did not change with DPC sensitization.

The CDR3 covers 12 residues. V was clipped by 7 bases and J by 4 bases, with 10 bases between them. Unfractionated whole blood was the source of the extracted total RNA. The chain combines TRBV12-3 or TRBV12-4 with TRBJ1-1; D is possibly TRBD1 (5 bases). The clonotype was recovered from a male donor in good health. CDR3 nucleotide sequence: TGTGCCAGCATCTACAGGTTCACTGAAGCTTTCTTT. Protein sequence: CASIYRFTEAFF.